Sequencing of this TCR beta chain was carried out in a study of blood T cells in healthy people across ages. The CDR3 extends over 19 amino acids. Germline lookup yields CDR1 KGHSH and CDR2 LQKENI. The V segment lost 0 bases and the J segment 2 bases; nucleotides outside the gene matches: 4. This clonotype has ten or more counts. Alongside a J-beta primer mix, a sample-barcoded 5' primer served in a second PCR lasting roughly 7 to 11 cycles. TCRdb redid the calling of the 5' RACE reads with MiXCR, one entry per CDR3 protein. This sample carries some 710,000 distinct CDR3 sequences, 22% of them seen once, and the ten largest clones take around 22%.

The sequenced sample was blood. The V and J genes are TRBV18 and TRBJ2-1; TRBD2 aligns across 16 bases. This TCR was sampled from a man between 65 and 79 years old in good health. In nucleotides, the CDR3 is TGTGCCAGCTCACCACCAAGGGGGACTAGCGGGGGGGCCTACAATGAGCAGTTCTTC. Encoded protein: CASSPPRGTSGGAYNEQFF.